The 12 T cell receptor beta chains in this list originate from one sample, sequenced in a study of shared clonotypes between healthy human individuals. Clones were sequenced by immunoSEQ multiplex PCR, and TCRdb holds only the in-frame ones, with some missing. The data hold more than 550,000 clones, with 72% observed a single time. Sequenced: memory CD4+ T cells sorted from blood. Regarding subset: CD45RA-negative fraction. Receptor source: a woman aged 25 to 45 in good health.

The chain couples TRBV28 to TRBJ1-2; TRBD1 is a possible D gene (5 bases). From germline, CDR1 is MDHEN and CDR2 SYDVKM. The CDR3 is made up of 19 amino acids. Trimming shortened V by 5 bases and J by 4 bases, and 29 bases separated the two germline ends. The CDR3 here is CASSGPIGQNRGTFYGYTF. CDR3 nucleotide sequence: TGTGCCAGCAGTGGTCCGATCGGACAAAATAGGGGTACCTTCTATGGCTACACCTTC.

Only one count was recorded for this clone. A much larger clone lies a single base off, so this may be a read error. The chain is built from TRBV27 and TRBJ2-3; D not resolved. Trimming pared 4 bases from V and 5 bases from J, leaving 4 bases between. The CDR3 has 11 residues. Per the germline V gene, CDR1 is MNHEY and CDR2 is SMNVEV (reference sequence). The CDR3 loop is CASSYGDTQYF. The CDR3 DNA is TGTGCCAGCAGTTACGGAGATACGCAGTATTTT.

The chain employs TRBV9 and TRBJ1-1; D unclear. CDR1 is SGDLS and CDR2 is YYNGEE in the germline V gene. V was clipped by 5 bases and J by 1 base, with 9 bases between them. The CDR3 runs 13 residues. The CDR3 coding sequence is TGTGCCAGCAGTCATCTCAGGAACACTGAAGCTTTCTTT. Translating gives CASSHLRNTEAFF.

The chain carries TRBV6-1 and TRBJ1-5, with 9 bases matching TRBD1. The CDR3 runs to 17 residues. J gave up 7 bases and V 0 bases, and 10 bases lay outside the gene matches. From germline, CDR1 is MNHNS and CDR2 SASEGT. The CDR3 here is CASSEARDRGVSQPQHF. The CDR3 coding sequence is TGTGCCAGCAGTGAAGCGAGAGACAGGGGGGTCAGCCAGCCCCAGCATTTT.

Of note for this clone: At the DNA level, this CDR3 is encoded by other sequences in the same sample as well. V usage is TRBV28 and J usage is TRBJ2-5; the match to TRBD2 covers 9 bases. The CDR3 runs 14 residues. V gave up 3 bases and J gave up 4 bases; unmatched junction bases: 3. Germline V CDR1 and CDR2: MDHEN, SYDVKM. The CDR3 region has the DNA TGTGCCAGCAGTTTCGCGGGGGGGGGAGAGACCCAGTACTTC. As protein: CASSFAGGGETQYF. The full variable domain, rest sourced from reference TRBV28 and TRBJ2-5, is DVKVTQSSRYLVKRTGEKVFLECVQDMDHENMFWYRQDPGLGLRLIYFSYDVKMKEKGDIPEGYSVSREKKERFSLILESASTNQTSMYLCASSFAGGGETQYFGPGTRLLVL.

This clone has ten or more counts. The chain carries TRBV11-2 and TRBJ1-2; the D gene is possibly TRBD1 (5 bases). CDR3 length: 13 residues. Germline V gene lookup returns CDR1 SGHAT and CDR2 FQNNGV. V lost 5 bases to trimming and J lost 3 bases, with 10 bases between them. The CDR3 sequence is CASSPGFYYGYTF. CDR3 DNA: TGTGCCAGCAGCCCAGGGTTTTACTATGGCTACACCTTC. Using reference TRBV11-2 and TRBJ1-2 for the parts outside the CDR3, the full variable domain is EAGVAQSPRYKIIEKRQSVAFWCNPISGHATLYWYQQILGQGPKLLIQFQNNGVVDDSQLPKDRFSAERLKGVDSTLKIQPAKLEDSAVYLCASSPGFYYGYTFGSGTRLTVV.

The chain recombines TRBV6-6 with TRBJ2-3; TRBD1 or TRBD2 may be the D gene (5 bases each). Germline assignment: CDR1 MNHNY and CDR2 SVGAGI (reference sequence). This CDR3 region has 15 residues. V was pared by 7 bases and J by 1 base, with 15 bases between. This CDR3 reads CASIKGSLGTDTQYF. CDR3 bases: TGTGCCAGCATTAAGGGGAGCTTGGGCACAGATACGCAGTATTTT.

The chain couples TRBV25-1 to TRBJ1-3, with D perhaps matching TRBD1 (5 bases). The CDR3 covers 13 residues. Germline V gives CDR1 MGHDK, CDR2 SYGVNS. V lost 6 bases and J lost 8, with 14 bases in between. The CDR3 DNA sequence: TGTGCCAGCAGCGACGGGACGGTTGACACCATATATTTT. This encodes CASSDGTVDTIYF.

The chain links TRBV6-1 to TRBJ2-1; TRBD2 matches at 8 bases. V lost 2 bases to trimming and J lost 6 bases; unmatched junction nucleotides: 3. The germline CDR1 and CDR2 sequences are MNHNS and SASEGT. This CDR3 has 14 amino acids. The CDR3 reads CASSEMTSVNEQFF. The DNA for the CDR3 is TGTGCCAGCAGTGAAATGACTAGCGTCAATGAGCAGTTCTTC.

The chain employs TRBV28 and TRBJ2-7; D might be TRBD2 (6 bases). Germline CDR1 and CDR2: MDHEN and SYDVKM. The CDR3 runs 13 residues. Trimming removed 4 bases at V and 5 bases at J, with 12 bases between. The CDR3 protein is CASSSDGRNEQYF. CDR3 bases: TGTGCCAGCAGTTCAGATGGGAGGAACGAGCAGTACTTC.

Only one count was recorded for this clone. This chain links TRBV5-6 with TRBJ2-2; D is uncertain. The V gene's germline CDR1 is SGHDT and CDR2 YYEEEE. Trimming left V 0 bases short and J 2 bases short, with 14 bases between. The CDR3 runs to 17 residues. CDR3 in amino acids: CASSLGSGPLNTGELFF. The DNA of the CDR3 is TGTGCCAGCAGCTTGGGTTCAGGACCACTTAACACCGGGGAGCTGTTTTTT.

This clone was counted only a few times. The same CDR3 also results from other DNA sequences found in this sample. The chain joins TRBV28 to TRBJ1-2; D is ambiguous. The CDR3 length is 12 residues. V dropped 5 bases and J dropped 2 bases, with 6 bases sitting between them. The V gene's germline CDR1 is MDHEN and CDR2 SYDVKM. In DNA, the CDR3 is TGTGCCAGCAGTCGGGAGAACTATGGCTACACCTTC. It yields the protein CASSRENYGYTF.